This entry lists 22 T cell receptor beta chains sequenced from one sample in a study of blood T cell repertoires in COVID-19. Profiling relied on immunoSEQ multiplex PCR, and the TCRdb table lists in-frame clones only, not all of them. The sample includes under 250,000 clones, around 84% of them seen just once. The specimen sequenced was peripheral blood. These receptors were taken from a man aged 50-60 years with active or convalescent COVID-19.

V usage is TRBV5-4 and J usage is TRBJ2-1, with 10 positions matching TRBD2. Germline V lookup: CDR1 SGHNT, CDR2 YYREEE (reference sequence). Trimming removed 4 bases from V and 2 bases from J; junction bases left unmatched: 6. The CDR3 runs 16 residues. CDR3 sequence (DNA): TGTGCCAGCAGCGGTAGCGGGGGGCCGCCCTACAATGAGCAGTTCTTC. It is translated as CASSGSGGPPYNEQFF. The full variable domain, its missing parts supplied by reference TRBV5-4 and TRBJ2-1, is ETGVTQSPTHLIKTRGQQVTLRCSSQSGHNTVSWYQQALGQGPQFIFQYYREEENGRGNFPPRFSGLQFPNYSSELNVNALELDDSALYLCASSGSGGPPYNEQFFGPGTRLTVL.

The J gene is TRBJ1-2, the V gene TRBV12-3 or TRBV12-4; D not resolved. V lost 2 bases, J lost 4 bases, and 5 bases lay in between. The CDR3 totals 12 residues. The CDR3 DNA follows: TGTGCCAGCAGTTTAAGGAGCTATGGCTACACCTTC. This gives the protein CASSLRSYGYTF.

The CDR3 nucleotides are TGTGCCAGCAGCGCAGACAGGGGTAGGAATGGCTACACCTTC. It yields the protein CASSADRGRNGYTF. This sequence joins TRBV5-6 and TRBJ1-2; 8 bases agree with TRBD1. Germline V gene lookup returns CDR1 SGHDT and CDR2 YYEEEE. With V trimmed by 4 bases and J by 6 bases, 8 bases remained unmatched. The CDR3 sequence is 14 residues long.

V is TRBV5-1 and J is TRBJ2-7; perhaps TRBD1 as D (5 bases). The germline V gene has CDR1 SGHRS and CDR2 YFSETQ. Trimming cost V 0 bases and J 3 bases, with 13 bases left between them. The CDR3 loop spans 15 amino acids. The CDR3 reads CASSLVSQADYEQYF. The CDR3 DNA sequence: TGCGCCAGCAGCTTGGTTTCACAGGCTGACTACGAGCAGTACTTC.

The genes are TRBV28 and TRBJ1-2; 8 positions agree with TRBD1. This CDR3 comprises 14 residues. The junction had 9 bases not matched to a gene; V was cut back by 5 bases and J by 7 bases. Germline CDR1 and CDR2: MDHEN and SYDVKM. DNA for the CDR3: TGTGCCAGCAGTCCGACAGGGGAAGGAATTGGCTACACCTTC. Translated: CASSPTGEGIGYTF.

The chain employs TRBV4-1 and TRBJ2-2; D gene ambiguous. The V end was cut by 4 bases, the J end by 1 base, with 7 bases between. This CDR3 contains 14 residues. The germline V gene has CDR1 MGHRA and CDR2 YSYEKL. The CDR3 region is CASSRGENTGELFF. In DNA, the CDR3 is TGCGCCAGCAGCCGAGGAGAGAACACCGGGGAGCTGTTTTTT.

J is TRBJ1-1 and V is TRBV18, with D unresolved. V was pared by 8 bases and J by 4 bases, with 14 bases between. In germline, CDR1 is KGHSH, CDR2 LQKENI. CDR3 size: 13 residues. The chain's CDR3 is CASAPIPGTEAFF. The CDR3 region has the DNA TGTGCCAGCGCCCCGATCCCCGGCACTGAAGCTTTCTTT.

The chain carries TRBV7-9 and TRBJ1-2, with D hard to call. The CDR3 sequence is 15 residues long. V lost 1 base and J 0 bases, leaving 9 bases between the germline ends. CDR1 is SEHNR, CDR2 FQNEAQ, per germline (reference sequence). The CDR3 region has the DNA TGTGCCAGCAGCTTAGAAAGAGGAGCTAACTATGGCTACACCTTC. Its translation: CASSLERGANYGYTF. Using reference TRBV7-9 and TRBJ1-2 for the parts outside the CDR3, the full variable domain is DTGVSQNPRHKITKRGQNVTFRCDPISEHNRLYWYRQTLGQGPEFLTYFQNEAQLEKSRLLSDRFSAERPKGSFSTLEIQRTEQGDSAMYLCASSLERGANYGYTFGSGTRLTVV.

The gene calls are TRBV10-3 and TRBJ2-7; possible D gene TRBD1, 6 bases. Germline V gene data show CDR1 as ENHRY and CDR2 as SYGVKD. The CDR3 is made up of 15 amino acids. The V end lost 3 bases, the J end lost 3 bases, and 15 bases lay between the germline ends. Here the CDR3 DNA reads TGTGCCATCAGTGACCTTCAGACAGGAATCTACGAGCAGTACTTC. Translation: CAISDLQTGIYEQYF.

The chain employs TRBV5-1 and TRBJ1-1; the D is unclear. V shed 0 bases and J shed 1 base, with 7 bases lying between them. Germline V gives CDR1 SGHRS, CDR2 YFSETQ. The CDR3 contains 14 residues. The chain's CDR3 is CASSLVPENTEAFF. The CDR3 DNA reads TGCGCCAGCAGCTTGGTTCCAGAGAACACTGAAGCTTTCTTT.

This chain uses TRBV24-1 with TRBJ1-2, with D hard to call. The V and J ends lost 0 bases and 8 bases respectively, with 12 bases between them. The CDR3 has 14 amino acids. Germline CDR1 KGHDR, CDR2 SFDVKD. CDR3 sequence reads: CATSDLWGGGGYTF. CDR3 DNA: TGTGCCACCAGTGATTTGTGGGGAGGTGGCGGCTACACCTTC.

This sequence joins TRBV19 and TRBJ1-2; 8 bases are shared with TRBD1. The CDR3 has 15 residues. The germline V gene has CDR1 LNHDA and CDR2 SQIVND (reference sequence). V was pared by 5 bases and J by 5 bases, with 10 bases of the junction left unmatched. The CDR3 here is CASSPRQGLDYGYTF. DNA of the CDR3: TGTGCCAGTAGTCCCCGACAGGGGCTTGATTATGGCTACACCTTC. Full variable domain (outside the CDR3, taken from reference TRBV19 and TRBJ1-2): DGGITQSPKYLFRKEGQNVTLSCEQNLNHDAMYWYRQDPGQGLRLIYYSQIVNDFQKGDIAEGYSVSREKKESFPLTVTSAQKNPTAFYLCASSPRQGLDYGYTFGSGTRLTVV.

The chain is built from TRBV3-1 (or the pseudogene TRBV3-2) and TRBJ2-1; D gene uncertain. Trimming shortened V by 1 base and J by 10 bases, and 14 bases separated the two germline ends. Germline V CDR1 and CDR2: LGHDT, YNNKEL (reference sequence). CDR3 size: 14 residues. CDR3 nucleotides: TGTGCCAGCAGCCAAGGTTCTCCTCCTTTGGAGCAGTTCTTC. Residues: CASSQGSPPLEQFF.

This chain links TRBV5-1 with TRBJ1-2, with TRBD1 as a possible D gene (6 bases). The CDR3 consists of 14 residues. V was trimmed by 0 bases and J by 7 bases, leaving 13 bases between them. The germline CDR1 and CDR2 sequences are SGHRS and YFSETQ. The CDR3 region has the DNA TGCGCCAGCAGCTTGGGGTCCCAGGGGTCTGGCTACACCTTC. This encodes CASSLGSQGSGYTF.

This clone was seen once. The chain employs TRBV18 and TRBJ1-6, with D possibly matching TRBD1 (6 bases). The germline V and J ends were trimmed by 4 bases and 10 bases, with 11 bases remaining between them. Germline V gene lookup returns CDR1 KGHSH and CDR2 LQKENI. The CDR3 covers 13 residues. CDR3 coding DNA: TGTGCCAGCTCACTGGACAGAAACTCACCCCTCCACTTT. The encoded protein is CASSLDRNSPLHF.

In DNA, the CDR3 is TGTGCCAGCAGCTCAGAGGGTAATTCACCCCTCCACTTT. Translated: CASSSEGNSPLHF. V is TRBV7-9 and J is TRBJ1-6; D is uncertain. Trimming stripped 4 bases from V and 6 bases from J, with 7 bases between. The germline gives CDR1 SEHNR, CDR2 FQNEAQ (reference sequence). This CDR3 region has 13 residues.

The V gene is TRBV24-1, the J gene TRBJ2-1; 13 positions match TRBD2. V lost 4 bases and J lost 7; bases outside the gene matches: 6. CDR1 and CDR2 (germline): KGHDR, SFDVKD. The CDR3 extends over 16 amino acids. The CDR3 loop is CATSDTTSGGGNEQFF. CDR3 sequence (DNA): TGTGCCACCAGTGACACAACTAGCGGGGGGGGTAATGAGCAGTTCTTC.

The chain uses TRBV7-8 and TRBJ1-2; D is unresolved. Trimming took 1 base from V and 3 from J, leaving 15 bases between them. The V gene's germline CDR1 is SGHVS and CDR2 FQNEAQ. This CDR3 is 16 amino acids long. DNA of the CDR3: TGTGCCAGCAGCTTAGATGGGCCCGTCAAGGACTATGGCTACACCTTC. Encoded protein: CASSLDGPVKDYGYTF. The complete variable domain, with remaining parts taken from reference TRBV7-8 and TRBJ1-2, reads GAGVSQSPRYKVAKRGQDVALRCDPISGHVSLFWYQQALGQGPEFLTYFQNEAQLDKSGLPSDRFFAERPEGSVSTLKIQRTQQEDSAVYLCASSLDGPVKDYGYTFGSGTRLTVV.

This clone was seen ten or more times. This rearrangement joins TRBV7-7 to TRBJ2-3, with D perhaps TRBD2 (6 bases). The CDR3 loop spans 17 amino acids. Deletions cut 5 bases from V and 3 bases from J, with 21 bases between. The germline gives CDR1 SSHAT, CDR2 FNYEAQ (reference sequence). The CDR3 here is CASSPMRQRGRTDTQYF. In nucleotides, the CDR3 is TGTGCCAGCAGCCCTATGAGACAGAGAGGGAGGACAGATACGCAGTATTTT.

This chain uses TRBV6-2 or TRBV6-3 with TRBJ2-7; TRBD2 might be the D (6 bases). Per the germline V gene, CDR1 is MNHEY and CDR2 is SVGEGT. V lost 2 bases and J lost 2, with 7 bases in between. CDR3 length: 13 amino acids. The CDR3 bases are TGTGCCAGCAGTTACGGGGGGACCTACGAGCAGTACTTC. Protein sequence: CASSYGGTYEQYF.

This chain uses TRBV7-8 with TRBJ1-3, with no clear D. The CDR3 runs to 16 residues. Trimming removed 4 bases at V and 0 bases at J, with 13 bases between. CDR1 is SGHVS and CDR2 is FQNEAQ in the germline V gene. The CDR3 DNA follows: TGTGCCAGCAGCTCTCCGGCCAGCGACTCTGGAAACACCATATATTTT. Translated, it gives CASSSPASDSGNTIYF.

This chain connects TRBV6-5 to TRBJ2-1, with 7 bases identical to TRBD1. This CDR3 comprises 15 residues. V trimming: 6 bases; J trimming: 2 bases; junction bases outside the gene matches: 7. From germline, CDR1 is MNHEY and CDR2 SVGAGI. The chain's CDR3 is CASSPTGAPYNEQFF. Written as DNA, the CDR3 is TGTGCCAGCAGCCCCACAGGGGCCCCCTACAATGAGCAGTTCTTC.